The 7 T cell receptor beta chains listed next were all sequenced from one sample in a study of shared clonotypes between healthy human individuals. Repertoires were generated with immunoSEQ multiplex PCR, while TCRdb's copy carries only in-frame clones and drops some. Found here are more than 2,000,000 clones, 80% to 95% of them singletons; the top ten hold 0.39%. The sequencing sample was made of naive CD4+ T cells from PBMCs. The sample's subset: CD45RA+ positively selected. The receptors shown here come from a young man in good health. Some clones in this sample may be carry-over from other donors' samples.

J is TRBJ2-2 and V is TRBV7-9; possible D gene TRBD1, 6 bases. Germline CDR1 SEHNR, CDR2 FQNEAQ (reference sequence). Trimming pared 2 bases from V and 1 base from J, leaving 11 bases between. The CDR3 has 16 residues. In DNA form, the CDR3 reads TGTGCCAGCAGCTTAAATCGGGGACAGAACACCGGGGAGCTGTTTTTT. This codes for CASSLNRGQNTGELFF.

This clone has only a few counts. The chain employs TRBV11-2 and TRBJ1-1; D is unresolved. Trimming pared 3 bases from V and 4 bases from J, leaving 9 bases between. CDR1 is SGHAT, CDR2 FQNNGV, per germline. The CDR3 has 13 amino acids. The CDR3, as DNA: TGTGCCAGCAGCTTGAATCGGTTCACTGAAGCTTTCTTT. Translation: CASSLNRFTEAFF.

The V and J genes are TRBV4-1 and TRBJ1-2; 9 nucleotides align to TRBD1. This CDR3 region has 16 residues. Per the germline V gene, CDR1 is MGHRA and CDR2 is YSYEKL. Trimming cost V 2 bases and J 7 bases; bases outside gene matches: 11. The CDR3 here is CASSQMDRGLPGGYTF. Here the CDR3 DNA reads TGCGCCAGCAGCCAAATGGACAGGGGACTACCGGGTGGCTACACCTTC.

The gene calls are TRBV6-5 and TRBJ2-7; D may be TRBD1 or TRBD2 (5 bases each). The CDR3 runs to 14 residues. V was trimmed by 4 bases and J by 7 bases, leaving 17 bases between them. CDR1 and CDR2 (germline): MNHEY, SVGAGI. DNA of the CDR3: TGTGCCAGCAGTTTCTGGGACCGGACCGGGGAGCAGTACTTC. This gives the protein CASSFWDRTGEQYF.

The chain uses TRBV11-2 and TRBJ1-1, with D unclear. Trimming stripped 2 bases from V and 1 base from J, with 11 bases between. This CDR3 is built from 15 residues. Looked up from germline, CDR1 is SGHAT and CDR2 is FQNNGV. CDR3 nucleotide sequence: TGTGCCAGCAGCTTAACTTTCGGGCCGAACACTGAAGCTTTCTTT. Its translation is CASSLTFGPNTEAFF. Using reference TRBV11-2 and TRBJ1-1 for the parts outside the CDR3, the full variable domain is EAGVAQSPRYKIIEKRQSVAFWCNPISGHATLYWYQQILGQGPKLLIQFQNNGVVDDSQLPKDRFSAERLKGVDSTLKIQPAKLEDSAVYLCASSLTFGPNTEAFFGQGTRLTVV.

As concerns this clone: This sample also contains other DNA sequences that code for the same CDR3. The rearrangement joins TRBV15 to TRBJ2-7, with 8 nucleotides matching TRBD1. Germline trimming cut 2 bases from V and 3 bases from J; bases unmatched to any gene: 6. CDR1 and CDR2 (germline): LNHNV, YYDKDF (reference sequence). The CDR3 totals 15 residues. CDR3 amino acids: CATSRLPGGSYEQYF. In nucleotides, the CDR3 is TGTGCCACCAGCAGATTACCAGGGGGCAGCTACGAGCAGTACTTC.

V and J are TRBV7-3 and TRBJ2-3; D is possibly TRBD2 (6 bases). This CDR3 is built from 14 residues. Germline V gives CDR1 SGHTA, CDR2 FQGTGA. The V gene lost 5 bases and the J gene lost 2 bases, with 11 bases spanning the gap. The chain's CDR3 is CASSPGGSTDTQYF. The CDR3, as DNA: TGTGCCAGCAGCCCCGGAGGGTCCACAGATACGCAGTATTTT.